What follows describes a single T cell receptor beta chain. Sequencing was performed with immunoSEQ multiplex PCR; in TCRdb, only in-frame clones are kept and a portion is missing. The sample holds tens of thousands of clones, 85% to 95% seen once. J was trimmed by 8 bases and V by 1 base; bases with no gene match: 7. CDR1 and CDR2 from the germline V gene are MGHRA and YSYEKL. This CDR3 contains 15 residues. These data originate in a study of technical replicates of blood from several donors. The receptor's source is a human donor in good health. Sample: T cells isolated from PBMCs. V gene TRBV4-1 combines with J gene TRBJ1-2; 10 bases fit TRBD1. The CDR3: CASSQGQGASSGYTF. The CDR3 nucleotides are TGCGCCAGCAGCCAAGGACAGGGGGCTAGTAGCGGCTACACCTTC.